This T cell receptor (beta chain) was recovered during a study of T-cell memory formation after mild COVID-19. Study as a whole: The study found TCR clusters largely donor specific. Broader study findings: Second-wave clones that peaked on day 37 lacked confirmed SARS-CoV-2 specificity. Contracting clones from day 15 to 85 showed balanced CD4/CD8; later expanders favored CD4+.

Germline V gene data show CDR1 as MNHEY and CDR2 as SMNVEV (reference sequence). The CDR3 length is 15 residues. The ends were cut back, 3 bases at V and 2 bases at J, with 13 bases in the middle. TCRdb used MiXCR to reprocess the 5' RACE reads, holding one entry per CDR3 protein. The profile covers about 500,000 distinct CDR3 sequences, with 20% appearing a single time and around 13% taken by the ten largest. This clonotype has only a few counts. The antigen remains undetermined. This sequence was found in an adult woman who had mild COVID-19 (a few samples of this study predate the infection). Cell type and time point are not known. The material sequenced was PBMCs or a T cell subset sorted from them (not recorded which). The chain joins TRBV27 to TRBJ1-2; the D is unclear. The CDR3 bases are TGTGCCAGCAGTTTTTCTAGGAGGCTGAACTATGGCTACACCTTC. Encoded protein: CASSFSRRLNYGYTF.